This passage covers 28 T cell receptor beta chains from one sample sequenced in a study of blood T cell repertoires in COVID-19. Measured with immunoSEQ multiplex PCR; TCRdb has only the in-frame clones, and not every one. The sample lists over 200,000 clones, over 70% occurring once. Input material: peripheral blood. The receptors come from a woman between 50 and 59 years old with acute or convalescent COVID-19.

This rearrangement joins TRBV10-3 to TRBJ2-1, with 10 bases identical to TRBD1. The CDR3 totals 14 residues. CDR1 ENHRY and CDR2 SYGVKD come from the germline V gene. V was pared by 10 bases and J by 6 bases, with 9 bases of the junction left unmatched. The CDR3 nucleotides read TGTGCCACTTTACCGGACAGGGGGGCCAATGAGCAGTTCTTC. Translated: CATLPDRGANEQFF.

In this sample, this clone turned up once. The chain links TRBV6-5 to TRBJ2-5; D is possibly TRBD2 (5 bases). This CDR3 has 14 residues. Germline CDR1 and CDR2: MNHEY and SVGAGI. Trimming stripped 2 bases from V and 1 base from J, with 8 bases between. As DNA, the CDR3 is TGTGCCAGCAGTTACGGACTCCCCCAAGAGACCCAGTACTTC. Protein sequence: CASSYGLPQETQYF.

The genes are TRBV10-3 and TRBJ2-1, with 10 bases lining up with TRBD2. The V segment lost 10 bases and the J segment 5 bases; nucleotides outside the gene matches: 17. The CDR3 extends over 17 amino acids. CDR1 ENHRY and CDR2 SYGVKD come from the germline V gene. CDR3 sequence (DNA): TGTGCCACCGCGTGGAGGGTTACTAGCGGGAATAACAATGAGCAGTTCTTC. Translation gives CATAWRVTSGNNNEQFF.

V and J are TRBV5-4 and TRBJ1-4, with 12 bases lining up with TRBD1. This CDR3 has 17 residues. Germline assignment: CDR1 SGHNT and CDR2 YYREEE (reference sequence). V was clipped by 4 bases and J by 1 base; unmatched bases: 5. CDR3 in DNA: TGTGCCAGCAGCCCGGGACAGGGGGCGATAACTAATGAAAAACTGTTTTTT. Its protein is CASSPGQGAITNEKLFF.

CDR3 region: CASSIGLLQDYEQYF. The CDR3 DNA sequence: TGTGCCAGTAGTATAGGATTACTACAGGACTACGAGCAGTACTTC. The rearrangement links TRBV19 to TRBJ2-7; maybe TRBD1 (5 bases). CDR3 length: 15 amino acids. V lost 1 base and J lost 3, with 13 bases in between. In germline, CDR1 is LNHDA, CDR2 SQIVND (reference sequence).

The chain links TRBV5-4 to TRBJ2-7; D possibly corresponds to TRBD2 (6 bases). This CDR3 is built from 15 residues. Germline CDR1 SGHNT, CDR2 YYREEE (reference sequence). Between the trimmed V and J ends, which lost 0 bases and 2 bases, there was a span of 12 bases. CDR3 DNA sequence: TGTGCCAGCAGCTTGGGAGCGGGCCCCGCCTACGAGCAGTACTTC. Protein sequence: CASSLGAGPAYEQYF.

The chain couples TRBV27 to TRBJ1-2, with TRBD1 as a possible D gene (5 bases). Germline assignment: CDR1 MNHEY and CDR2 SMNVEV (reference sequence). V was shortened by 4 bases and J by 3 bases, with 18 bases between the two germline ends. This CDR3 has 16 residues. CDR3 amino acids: CASSSIVAGNDYGYTF. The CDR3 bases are TGTGCCAGCAGTTCCATAGTGGCAGGGAATGACTATGGCTACACCTTC.

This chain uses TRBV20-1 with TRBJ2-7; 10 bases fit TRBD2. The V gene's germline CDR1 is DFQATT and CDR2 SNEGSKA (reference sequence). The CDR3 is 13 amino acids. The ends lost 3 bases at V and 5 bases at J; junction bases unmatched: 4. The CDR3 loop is CSASLAGVDEQYF. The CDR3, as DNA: TGCAGTGCTAGTCTAGCGGGAGTGGACGAGCAGTACTTC.

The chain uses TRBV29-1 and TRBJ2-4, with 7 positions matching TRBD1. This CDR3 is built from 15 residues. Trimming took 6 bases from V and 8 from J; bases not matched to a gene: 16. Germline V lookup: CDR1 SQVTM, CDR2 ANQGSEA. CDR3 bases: TGCAGCGTAATCGGGACAGTTGACCGGGCGGACATTCAGTACTTC. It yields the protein CSVIGTVDRADIQYF.

This CDR3 reads CSARTGVLFETQYF. The CDR3 DNA follows: TGCAGCGCTCGGACAGGGGTCCTTTTTGAGACCCAGTACTTC. The V call is TRBV29-1, the J call TRBJ2-5; the match to TRBD1 covers 9 bases. This CDR3 region has 14 residues. CDR1 SQVTM and CDR2 ANQGSEA come from the germline V gene. V lost 7 bases to trimming and J lost 5 bases; unmatched junction nucleotides: 11.

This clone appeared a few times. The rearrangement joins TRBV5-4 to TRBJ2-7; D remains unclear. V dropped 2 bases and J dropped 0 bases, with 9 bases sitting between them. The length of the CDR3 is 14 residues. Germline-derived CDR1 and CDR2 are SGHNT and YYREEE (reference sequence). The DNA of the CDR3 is TGTGCCAGCAGCTTCGGGTCTTCCTCCTACGAGCAGTACTTC. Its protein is CASSFGSSSYEQYF.

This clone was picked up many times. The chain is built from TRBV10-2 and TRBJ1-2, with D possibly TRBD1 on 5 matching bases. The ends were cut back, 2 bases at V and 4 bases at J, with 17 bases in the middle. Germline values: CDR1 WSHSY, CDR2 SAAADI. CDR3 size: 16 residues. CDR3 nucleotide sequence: TGCGCCAGCAGTGAGGAGACAGAACTCCTTTCCTATGGCTACACCTTC. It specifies CASSEETELLSYGYTF.

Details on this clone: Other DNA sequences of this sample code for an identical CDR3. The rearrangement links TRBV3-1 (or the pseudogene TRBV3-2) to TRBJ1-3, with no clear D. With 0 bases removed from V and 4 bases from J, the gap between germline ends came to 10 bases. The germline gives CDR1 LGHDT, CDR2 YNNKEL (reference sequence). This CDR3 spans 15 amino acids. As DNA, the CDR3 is TGTGCCAGCAGCCAAGATAGAGGGCGAGGAAACACCATATATTTT. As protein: CASSQDRGRGNTIYF.

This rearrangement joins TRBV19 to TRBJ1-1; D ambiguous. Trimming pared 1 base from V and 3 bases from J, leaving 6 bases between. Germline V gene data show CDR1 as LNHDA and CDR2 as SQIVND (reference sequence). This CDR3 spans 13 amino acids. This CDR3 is CASSIGLYTEAFF. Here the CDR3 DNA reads TGTGCCAGTAGTATAGGTCTCTACACTGAAGCTTTCTTT. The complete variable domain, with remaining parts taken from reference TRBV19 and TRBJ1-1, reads DGGITQSPKYLFRKEGQNVTLSCEQNLNHDAMYWYRQDPGQGLRLIYYSQIVNDFQKGDIAEGYSVSREKKESFPLTVTSAQKNPTAFYLCASSIGLYTEAFFGQGTRLTVV.

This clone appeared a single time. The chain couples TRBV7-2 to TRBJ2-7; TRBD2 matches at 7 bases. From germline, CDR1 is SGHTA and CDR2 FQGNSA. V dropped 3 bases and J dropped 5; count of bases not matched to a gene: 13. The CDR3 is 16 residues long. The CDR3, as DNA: TGTGCCAGCAGCTTCCGCGCTAGCGGAGCAAACCACGAGCAGTACTTC. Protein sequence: CASSFRASGANHEQYF.

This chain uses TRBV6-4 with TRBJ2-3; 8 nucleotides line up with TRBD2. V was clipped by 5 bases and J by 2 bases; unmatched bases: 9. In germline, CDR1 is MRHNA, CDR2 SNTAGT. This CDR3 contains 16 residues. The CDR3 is CASSRGSGRLTDTQYF. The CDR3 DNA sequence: TGTGCCAGCAGTCGAGGCAGCGGGAGACTCACAGATACGCAGTATTTT.

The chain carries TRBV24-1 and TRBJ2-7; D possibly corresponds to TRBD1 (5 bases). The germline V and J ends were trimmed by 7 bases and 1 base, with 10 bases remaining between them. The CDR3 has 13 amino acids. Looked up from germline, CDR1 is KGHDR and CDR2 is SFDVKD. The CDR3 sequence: CATSQTASYEQYF. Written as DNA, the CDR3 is TGTGCCACCAGCCAGACAGCGTCCTACGAGCAGTACTTC.

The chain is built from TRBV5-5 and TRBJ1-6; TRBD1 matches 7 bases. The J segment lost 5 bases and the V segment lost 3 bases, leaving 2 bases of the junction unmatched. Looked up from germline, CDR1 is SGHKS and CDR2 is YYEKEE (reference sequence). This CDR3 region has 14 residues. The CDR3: CASSWDRNNSPLHF. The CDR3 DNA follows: TGTGCCAGCAGCTGGGACAGAAATAATTCACCCCTCCACTTT.

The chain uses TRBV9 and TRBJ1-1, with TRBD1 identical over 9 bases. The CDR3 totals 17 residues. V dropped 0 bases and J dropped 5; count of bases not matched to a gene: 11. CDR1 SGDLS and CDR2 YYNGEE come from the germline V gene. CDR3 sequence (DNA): TGTGCCAGCAGCGTAGATCCCCATGGGACAGGGCAAACTGAAGCTTTCTTT. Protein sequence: CASSVDPHGTGQTEAFF.

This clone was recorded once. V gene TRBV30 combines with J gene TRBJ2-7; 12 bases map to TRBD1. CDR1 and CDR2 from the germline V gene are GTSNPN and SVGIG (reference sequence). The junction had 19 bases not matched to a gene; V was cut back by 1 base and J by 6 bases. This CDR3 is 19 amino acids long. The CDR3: CAWSARGQGAAGKGGEQYF. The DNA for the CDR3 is TGTGCCTGGAGTGCCCGGGGACAGGGGGCCGCGGGAAAAGGGGGCGAGCAGTACTTC.

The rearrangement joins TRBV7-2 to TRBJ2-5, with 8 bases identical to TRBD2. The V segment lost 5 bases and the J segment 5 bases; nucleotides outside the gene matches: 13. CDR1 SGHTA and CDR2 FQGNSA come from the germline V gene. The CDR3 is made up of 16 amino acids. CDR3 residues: CASSRRAGGPQETQYF. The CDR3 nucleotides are TGTGCCAGCAGCCGGCGGGCGGGGGGCCCTCAGGAGACCCAGTACTTC.

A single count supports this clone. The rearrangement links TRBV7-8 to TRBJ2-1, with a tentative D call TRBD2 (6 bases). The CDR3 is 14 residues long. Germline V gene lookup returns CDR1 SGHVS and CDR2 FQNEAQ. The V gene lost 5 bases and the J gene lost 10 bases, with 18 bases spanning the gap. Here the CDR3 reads CASSLRPGVGEQFF. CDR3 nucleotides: TGTGCCAGCAGCCTCAGGCCGGGGGTCGGGGAGCAGTTCTTC.

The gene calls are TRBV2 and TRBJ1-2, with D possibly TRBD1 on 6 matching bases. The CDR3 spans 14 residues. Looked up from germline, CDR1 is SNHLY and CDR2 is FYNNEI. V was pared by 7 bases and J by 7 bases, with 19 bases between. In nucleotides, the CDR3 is TGTGCCAGCATCCCCCGGGACAAGGGATTTGGCTACACCTTC. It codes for CASIPRDKGFGYTF.

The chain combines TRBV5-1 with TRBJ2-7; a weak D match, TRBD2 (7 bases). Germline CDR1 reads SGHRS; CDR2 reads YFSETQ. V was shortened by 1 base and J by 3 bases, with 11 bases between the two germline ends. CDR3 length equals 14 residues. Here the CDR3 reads CASSLRGGNYEQYF. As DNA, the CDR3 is TGCGCCAGCAGCTTGAGGGGGGGAAACTACGAGCAGTACTTC. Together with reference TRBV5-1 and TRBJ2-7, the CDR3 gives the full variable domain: KAGVTQTPRYLIKTRGQQVTLSCSPISGHRSVSWYQQTPGQGLQFLFEYFSETQRNKGNFPGRFSGRQFSNSRSEMNVSTLELGDSALYLCASSLRGGNYEQYFGPGTRLTVT.

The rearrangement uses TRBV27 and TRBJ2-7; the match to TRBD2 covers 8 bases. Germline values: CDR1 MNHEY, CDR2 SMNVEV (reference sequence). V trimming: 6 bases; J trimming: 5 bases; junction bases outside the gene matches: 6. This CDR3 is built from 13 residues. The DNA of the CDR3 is TGTGCCAGCAGGATTAGCGGGACCCACGAGCAGTACTTC. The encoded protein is CASRISGTHEQYF.

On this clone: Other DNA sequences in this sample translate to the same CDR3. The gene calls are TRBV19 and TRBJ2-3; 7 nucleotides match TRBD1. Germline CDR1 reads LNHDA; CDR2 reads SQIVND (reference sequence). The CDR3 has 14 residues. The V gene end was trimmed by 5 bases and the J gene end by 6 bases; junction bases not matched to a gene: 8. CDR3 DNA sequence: TGTGCCAGTAGTCGGGGACAGATACCCGATACGCAGTATTTT. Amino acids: CASSRGQIPDTQYF.

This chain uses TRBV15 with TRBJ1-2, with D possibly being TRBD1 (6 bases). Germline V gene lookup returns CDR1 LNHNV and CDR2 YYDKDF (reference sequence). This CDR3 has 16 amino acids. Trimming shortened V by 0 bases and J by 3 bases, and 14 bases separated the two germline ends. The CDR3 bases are TGTGCCACCAGCAGAGATCTTACAGGGAAGGACTATGGCTACACCTTC. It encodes CATSRDLTGKDYGYTF.

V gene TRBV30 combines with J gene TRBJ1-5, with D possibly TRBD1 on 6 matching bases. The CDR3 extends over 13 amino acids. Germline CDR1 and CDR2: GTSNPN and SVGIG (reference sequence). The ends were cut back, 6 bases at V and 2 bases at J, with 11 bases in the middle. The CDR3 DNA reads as TGTGCCTGCCACGCAGGGGGCAATCAGCCCCAGCATTTT. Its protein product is CACHAGGNQPQHF.